These 8 T cell receptor beta chains were all obtained from the same sample, sequenced in a study of shared clonotypes between healthy human individuals. TCRdb's copy holds only in-frame clones and misses some; the assay was immunoSEQ multiplex PCR. The data hold some 1,100,000 clones, with about 84% observed a single time. The sample comprised memory CD4+ T cells from PBMCs. Subset in this sample: CD45RA-negative fraction. These receptors were obtained from a man between 18 and 29 years old in good health. Some clones in this sample may be carry-over from other donors' samples.

The rearrangement uses TRBV18 and TRBJ2-7, with 16 bases lining up with TRBD2. After removal of 3 bases from V and 6 bases from J, the junction contained 17 bases not matched to a gene. CDR1 and CDR2 from the germline V gene are KGHSH and LQKENI. The CDR3 is made up of 20 amino acids. This CDR3 reads CASSPRRGLAGGPPLGEQYF. The CDR3 DNA is TGTGCCAGCTCACCTCGTAGGGGACTAGCGGGAGGGCCGCCCCTCGGCGAGCAGTACTTC.

The sample holds a few counts of this clone. The chain couples TRBV2 to TRBJ2-5, with D possibly being TRBD1 or TRBD2 (5 bases each). The germline V gene has CDR1 SNHLY and CDR2 FYNNEI. The CDR3 extends over 14 amino acids. V was trimmed by 6 bases and J by 2 bases, leaving 13 bases between them. CDR3 coding DNA: TGTGCCAGCAGCCCAGGGACGGCTCAAGAGACCCAGTACTTC. Its translation: CASSPGTAQETQYF.

The V call is TRBV19, the J call TRBJ2-2; 7 nucleotides agree with TRBD2. Germline CDR1 reads LNHDA; CDR2 reads SQIVND (reference sequence). The CDR3 has 14 residues. Trimming took 7 bases from V and 3 from J; bases not matched to a gene: 5. The CDR3 nucleotides read TGTGCCAGTAAAAACCGGGGGGACACCGGGGAGCTGTTTTTT. Protein product: CASKNRGDTGELFF.

The chain joins TRBV28 to TRBJ2-2; 7 nucleotides align to TRBD2. V was pared by 4 bases and J by 2 bases, with 10 bases of the junction left unmatched. CDR1 MDHEN and CDR2 SYDVKM come from the germline V gene. The CDR3 totals 17 residues. CDR3 nucleotides: TGTGCCAGCAGTTCGTCCCAAACTAGCGCCAACACCGGGGAGCTGTTTTTT. Translated, it gives CASSSSQTSANTGELFF.

CDR3 nucleotide sequence: TGTGCCATCAGTGGTGTAGCGGGAGAGTCTGATACGCAGTATTTT. Translating it yields CAISGVAGESDTQYF. The rearrangement links TRBV10-3 to TRBJ2-3; 9 bases agree with TRBD2. The germline V gene encodes CDR1 ENHRY and CDR2 SYGVKD. V was pared by 4 bases and J by 6 bases, with 8 bases of the junction left unmatched. There are 15 residues in the CDR3.

This clone was recorded a few times. The chain uses TRBV5-1 and TRBJ1-1; D is ambiguous. The CDR3 is 14 residues long. CDR1 is SGHRS, CDR2 YFSETQ, per germline. Trimming left V 1 base short and J 1 base short, with 8 bases between. The CDR3 sequence is CASSLTTENTEAFF. The CDR3 DNA reads TGCGCCAGCAGCTTGACAACAGAGAACACTGAAGCTTTCTTT.

The V and J genes are TRBV11-2 and TRBJ1-2; D unresolved. The CDR3 totals 12 residues. With 5 bases removed from V and 1 base from J, the gap between germline ends came to 5 bases. The germline gives CDR1 SGHAT, CDR2 FQNNGV. The CDR3 spells CASSTRNYGYTF. Written as DNA, the CDR3 is TGTGCCAGCAGCACTCGTAACTATGGCTACACCTTC.

This clone was seen only a few times. This sequence joins TRBV5-1 and TRBJ1-2, with no clear D. Germline V lookup: CDR1 SGHRS, CDR2 YFSETQ. CDR3 length equals 14 residues. V was clipped by 2 bases and J by 2 bases, with 10 bases between them. The CDR3 DNA reads TGCGCCAGCAGCTTTGACGGACGGAACTATGGCTACACCTTC. It translates to CASSFDGRNYGYTF.